The next 30 T cell receptor beta chains were all read from a single sample in a study of blood T cell repertoires in COVID-19. Only in-frame clones appear in the TCRdb table, and some are missing; sequencing was by immunoSEQ multiplex PCR. Of 75,000 to 90,000 clones in the sample, around 91% were seen once. Sequencing was done on a sample of peripheral blood. All receptors come from a woman aged 45-65 years in a cohort sampled during active COVID-19.

The rearrangement links TRBV11-3 to TRBJ2-3; TRBD2 matches at 8 bases. CDR1 SGHNT and CDR2 YENEEA come from the germline V gene. Trimming at V came to 5 bases and at J to 6 bases, leaving 10 bases not matched to a gene. This CDR3 region has 15 residues. The CDR3 is CASSPREGQADTQYF. CDR3 in DNA: TGTGCCAGCAGCCCTCGGGAGGGCCAGGCGGATACGCAGTATTTT.

The genes are TRBV18 and TRBJ2-1; a weak D match, TRBD2 (6 bases). In germline, CDR1 is KGHSH, CDR2 LQKENI. V was clipped by 6 bases and J by 1 base, with 13 bases between them. This CDR3 is 15 amino acids long. The CDR3 protein is CASSWRDGSYNEQFF. The DNA of the CDR3 is TGTGCCAGCTCCTGGCGGGACGGTTCCTACAATGAGCAGTTCTTC.

This sequence joins TRBV5-1 and TRBJ1-3; D may be TRBD1 (5 bases). The CDR3 totals 15 residues. Germline lookup yields CDR1 SGHRS and CDR2 YFSETQ. Trimming left V 4 bases short and J 0 bases short, with 11 bases between. DNA for the CDR3: TGCGCCAGCAGCATTTCCAGGGCCTCTGGAAACACCATATATTTT. Translated, it gives CASSISRASGNTIYF.

V is TRBV7-2 and J is TRBJ1-2, with no clear D. V was trimmed by 6 bases and J by 0 bases, leaving 14 bases between them. Germline lookup yields CDR1 SGHTA and CDR2 FQGNSA. The CDR3 totals 15 residues. DNA for the CDR3: TGTGCCAGCAGTTATGGTCCCAGCGCTAACTATGGCTACACCTTC. It translates to CASSYGPSANYGYTF.

The chain uses TRBV19 and TRBJ2-3; the match to TRBD2 covers 10 bases. V gave up 6 bases and J gave up 5 bases; unmatched junction bases: 8. CDR3 size: 15 residues. The germline CDR1 and CDR2 sequences are LNHDA and SQIVND (reference sequence). The CDR3: CASRTSSGSIDTQYF. The CDR3 DNA is TGTGCCAGTAGGACTTCTAGCGGGAGTATAGATACGCAGTATTTT.

This clone was observed once. This chain uses TRBV11-3 with TRBJ1-1; D is unclear. V was cut by 5 bases and J by 0 bases, with 7 bases left in between. Per germline, CDR1 SGHNT and CDR2 YENEEA. This CDR3 has 13 residues. CDR3 sequence: CASSIGVNTEAFF. The CDR3 DNA reads TGTGCCAGCAGCATAGGAGTGAACACTGAAGCTTTCTTT.

This sequence joins TRBV7-9 and TRBJ2-1; 7 nucleotides agree with TRBD2. V lost 3 bases to trimming and J lost 6 bases; unmatched junction nucleotides: 5. The CDR3 runs to 14 residues. Germline V gene sequence: CDR1 SEHNR, CDR2 FQNEAQ (reference sequence). The CDR3 sequence: CASSFPTSRNEQFF. CDR3 DNA: TGTGCCAGCAGCTTCCCGACTAGCCGCAATGAGCAGTTCTTC.

The rearrangement uses TRBV7-7 and TRBJ2-2; a possible D gene is TRBD2 (6 bases). The CDR3 is made up of 15 amino acids. Trimming cost V 4 bases and J 7 bases, with 16 bases left between them. CDR1 is SSHAT and CDR2 is FNYEAQ in the germline V gene (reference sequence). The CDR3 reads CASSSDYSPVGELFF. The CDR3 nucleotides are TGTGCCAGCAGCTCGGACTACTCTCCGGTCGGGGAGCTGTTTTTT.

The chain employs TRBV4-1 and TRBJ2-7; 10 bases match TRBD2. The CDR3 covers 17 residues. The junction had 11 bases not matched to a gene; V was cut back by 0 bases and J by 6 bases. Germline V lookup: CDR1 MGHRA, CDR2 YSYEKL. The CDR3 DNA reads TGCGCCAGCAGCCAAGATAGGACTAGCGGTCGGCCCCCCGAGCAGTACTTC. It yields the protein CASSQDRTSGRPPEQYF.

This clone was observed once. The V and J genes are TRBV4-1 and TRBJ1-1; maybe TRBD1 (6 bases). The CDR3 length is 16 residues. Germline CDR1 MGHRA, CDR2 YSYEKL. Trimming cost V 3 bases and J 5 bases, with 19 bases left between them. The CDR3, as DNA: TGCGCCAGCAGCCACCCTGAACAGGGAGCGGATACTGAAGCTTTCTTT. Its translation: CASSHPEQGADTEAFF.

In this sample, this clone turned up once. The rearrangement links TRBV7-3 to TRBJ2-3; 10 positions agree with TRBD1. V gave up 2 bases and J gave up 2 bases; unmatched junction bases: 4. Germline lookup yields CDR1 SGHTA and CDR2 FQGTGA. The CDR3 runs to 16 residues. The CDR3 nucleotides read TGTGCCAGCAGCTTAGGTGGACAGGGGGTCACAGATACGCAGTATTTT. Protein sequence: CASSLGGQGVTDTQYF.

The chain is built from TRBV5-4 and TRBJ2-7; D possibly corresponds to TRBD2 (5 bases). The germline V gene encodes CDR1 SGHNT and CDR2 YYREEE (reference sequence). V was pared by 3 bases and J by 7 bases, with 11 bases between. This CDR3 is built from 12 residues. CDR3 protein: CASSSGLGEQYF. CDR3 in DNA: TGTGCCAGCAGCTCGGGGTTAGGGGAGCAGTACTTC.

V is TRBV5-1 and J is TRBJ1-2, with 8 bases fitting TRBD1. The CDR3 loop spans 15 amino acids. V was pared by 7 bases and J by 4 bases, with 12 bases of the junction left unmatched. The germline gives CDR1 SGHRS, CDR2 YFSETQ. CDR3 sequence (DNA): TGCGCCAGCCAGGCAGGGACAGGAATAATCTATGGCTACACCTTC. This gives the protein CASQAGTGIIYGYTF.

CDR3 sequence: CASSVRKTGGPDTQYF. The CDR3 region has the DNA TGTGCCAGCAGCGTACGGAAAACGGGAGGCCCAGATACGCAGTATTTT. The chain uses TRBV9 and TRBJ2-3; the match to TRBD2 covers 7 bases. The CDR3 runs 16 residues. From germline, CDR1 is SGDLS and CDR2 YYNGEE. V shed 1 base, J shed 4 bases, and the junction held 9 bases outside the gene matches. The variable domain in full, with the rest retrieved from reference TRBV9 and TRBJ2-3, is DSGVTQTPKHLITATGQRVTLRCSPRSGDLSVYWYQQSLDQGLQFLIQYYNGEERAKGNILERFSAQQFPDLHSELNLSSLELGDSALYFCASSVRKTGGPDTQYFGPGTRLTVL.

The chain is built from TRBV11-2 and TRBJ2-1, with TRBD2 as a possible D gene (6 bases). V lost 1 base, J lost 6 bases, and 13 bases lay in between. The CDR3 consists of 15 residues. The germline V gene has CDR1 SGHAT and CDR2 FQNNGV. CDR3 residues: CASSLGLAKINEQFF. In DNA form, the CDR3 reads TGTGCCAGCAGCTTAGGGCTAGCGAAAATCAATGAGCAGTTCTTC.

The chain recombines TRBV16 with TRBJ1-6; D is unclear. Looked up from germline, CDR1 is KGHSY and CDR2 is FQNENV. The CDR3 spans 12 residues. V was pared by 4 bases and J by 14 bases, with 12 bases between. CDR3 loop: CASSPKSLTLHF. CDR3 nucleotide sequence: TGTGCCAGCAGCCCTAAAAGCCTGACCCTCCACTTT. The complete variable domain, with remaining parts taken from reference TRBV16 and TRBJ1-6, reads GEEVAQTPKHLVRGEGQKAKLYCAPIKGHSYVFWYQQVLKNEFKFLISFQNENVFDETGMPKERFSAKCLPNSPCSLEIQATKLEDSAVYFCASSPKSLTLHFGNGTRLTVT.

The chain couples TRBV28 to TRBJ2-5; a possible D gene is TRBD2 (6 bases). The CDR3 totals 15 residues. V was pared by 4 bases and J by 3 bases, with 15 bases between. The germline CDR1 and CDR2 sequences are MDHEN and SYDVKM. The CDR3 DNA is TGTGCCAGCAGTTCAGCGGGTCCCACCGAAGAGACCCAGTACTTC. It encodes CASSSAGPTEETQYF.

The chain uses TRBV15 and TRBJ1-5, with D unresolved. Germline CDR1 is LNHNV and CDR2 is YYDKDF (reference sequence). This CDR3 contains 14 residues. V was clipped by 1 base and J by 2 bases, with 6 bases between them. CDR3 sequence reads: CATSRVTGNQPQHF. The CDR3 DNA reads TGTGCCACCAGCAGAGTTACTGGCAATCAGCCCCAGCATTTT. The full variable domain, rest sourced from reference TRBV15 and TRBJ1-5, is DAMVIQNPRYQVTQFGKPVTLSCSQTLNHNVMYWYQQKSSQAPKLLFHYYDKDFNNEADTPDNFQSRRPNTSFCFLDIRSPGLGDTAMYLCATSRVTGNQPQHFGDGTRLSIL.

In DNA form, the CDR3 reads TGTGCCAGCAGCGTAGCGGAAGGGGCAGGGGCAGATACGCAGTATTTT. This codes for CASSVAEGAGADTQYF. The chain links TRBV9 to TRBJ2-3; perhaps TRBD1 as D (6 bases). The V gene's germline CDR1 is SGDLS and CDR2 YYNGEE. The CDR3 runs 16 residues. V lost 0 bases, J lost 4 bases, and 15 bases lay in between.

The V call is TRBV28, the J call TRBJ2-7; TRBD2 agrees at 8 bases. Germline assignment: CDR1 MDHEN and CDR2 SYDVKM. J was trimmed by 2 bases and V by 5 bases; bases with no gene match: 5. The CDR3 has 14 residues. As DNA, the CDR3 is TGTGCCAGCAGTGGGTCAGCGGGAGCCTACGAGCAGTACTTC. This sequence encodes CASSGSAGAYEQYF.

The CDR3 DNA is TGTGCCAGTACCGGACAGGGTAATCGCAATGAGCAGTTCTTC. Translation gives CASTGQGNRNEQFF. The genes are TRBV19 and TRBJ2-1; 8 nucleotides line up with TRBD1. V gave up 7 bases and J gave up 6 bases; unmatched junction bases: 8. The CDR3 covers 14 residues. Germline V gives CDR1 LNHDA, CDR2 SQIVND (reference sequence).

The chain couples TRBV20-1 to TRBJ2-5; D may be TRBD2 (6 bases). The germline gives CDR1 DFQATT, CDR2 SNEGSKA (reference sequence). V gave up 3 bases and J gave up 7 bases, with 9 bases separating them. This CDR3 region has 11 residues. The CDR3 nucleotides are TGCAGTGCTAGCCCCGGGGGGACCCAGTACTTC. This codes for CSASPGGTQYF.

This rearrangement joins TRBV9 to TRBJ1-1, with 7 bases aligning to TRBD1. There are 15 residues in the CDR3. Germline V gene sequence: CDR1 SGDLS, CDR2 YYNGEE. The J segment lost 3 bases and the V segment lost 3 bases, leaving 8 bases of the junction unmatched. The CDR3 protein is CASSGLGGTDTEAFF. The CDR3 DNA is TGTGCCAGCAGCGGACTAGGGGGGACAGACACTGAAGCTTTCTTT.

This chain connects TRBV5-6 to TRBJ2-7, with 10 bases lining up with TRBD1. Trimming removed 3 bases from V and 6 bases from J; junction bases left unmatched: 15. Per germline, CDR1 SGHDT and CDR2 YYEEEE. CDR3 length equals 17 residues. This CDR3 reads CASSSKAPGQGFGEQYF. The CDR3 DNA sequence: TGTGCCAGCAGCTCCAAGGCCCCGGGACAGGGGTTTGGCGAGCAGTACTTC. Drawing the rest from reference TRBV5-6 and TRBJ2-7, the complete variable domain is DAGVTQSPTHLIKTRGQQVTLRCSPKSGHDTVSWYQQALGQGPQFIFQYYEEEERQRGNFPDRFSGHQFPNYSSELNVNALLLGDSALYLCASSSKAPGQGFGEQYFGPGTRLTVT.

CDR3 region: CASSFLGLADNNEQFF. CDR3 DNA sequence: TGTGCCAGCAGCTTTTTGGGACTAGCGGACAACAATGAGCAGTTCTTC. This chain joins TRBV7-6 and TRBJ2-1; 11 nucleotides agree with TRBD2. The length of the CDR3 is 16 residues. Looked up from germline, CDR1 is SGHVS and CDR2 is FNYEAQ. V lost 3 bases, J lost 5 bases, and 6 bases stayed unmatched. The full variable domain, rest sourced from reference TRBV7-6 and TRBJ2-1, is GAGVSQSPRYKVTKRGQDVALRCDPISGHVSLYWYRQALGQGPEFLTYFNYEAQQDKSGLPNDRFSAERPEGSISTLTIQRTEQRDSAMYRCASSFLGLADNNEQFFGPGTRLTVL.

V gene TRBV1 combines with J gene TRBJ1-5; the D segment call TRBD1 is taken from the table without a DNA check. TRBV1 is classified as a pseudogene. The length of the CDR3 is 15 residues. The CDR3 loop reads CTSSQIQYSNQPQHF. The CDR3 DNA reads TGCACCAGCAGCCAAATACAGTATAGCAATCAGCCCCAGCATTTT.

J is TRBJ2-3 and V is TRBV6-5; TRBD1 matches at 10 bases. This CDR3 has 15 residues. Germline CDR1 reads MNHEY; CDR2 reads SVGAGI. With V trimmed by 5 bases and J by 4 bases, 6 bases remained unmatched. The CDR3 nucleotides are TGTGCCAGCAGTACCCGGGACAGGGGATCAGATACGCAGTATTTT. Its translation is CASSTRDRGSDTQYF.

The chain uses TRBV10-3 and TRBJ2-5, with 7 bases identical to TRBD1. J lost 3 bases, V lost 9 bases, and 1 base had no gene match. The CDR3 has 11 residues. Germline assignment: CDR1 ENHRY and CDR2 SYGVKD. This chain's CDR3 is CAIGGEETQYF. In DNA form, the CDR3 reads TGTGCCATAGGGGGCGAAGAGACCCAGTACTTC.

The chain recombines TRBV7-3 with TRBJ1-1; TRBD1 might be the D (6 bases). CDR3 length: 14 amino acids. Germline loops: CDR1 SGHTA, CDR2 FQGTGA. Trimming left V 5 bases short and J 2 bases short, with 12 bases between. The CDR3 bases are TGTGCCAGCAGCGCAACAGGGTCTAACACTGAAGCTTTCTTT. Its translation is CASSATGSNTEAFF.

About this clone: Germline and junction disagree at one end, which may indicate a read error. The gene calls are TRBV3-1 (or the pseudogene TRBV3-2) and TRBJ2-3; D might be TRBD1 (5 bases). The CDR3 is 14 amino acids. Germline loops: CDR1 LGHDT, CDR2 YNNKEL (reference sequence). The CDR3 region is CASSQVGVVDTQYF. CDR3 nucleotide sequence: TGTGCCAGCAGTCAAGTAGGGGTAGTTGATACGCAGTATTTT.